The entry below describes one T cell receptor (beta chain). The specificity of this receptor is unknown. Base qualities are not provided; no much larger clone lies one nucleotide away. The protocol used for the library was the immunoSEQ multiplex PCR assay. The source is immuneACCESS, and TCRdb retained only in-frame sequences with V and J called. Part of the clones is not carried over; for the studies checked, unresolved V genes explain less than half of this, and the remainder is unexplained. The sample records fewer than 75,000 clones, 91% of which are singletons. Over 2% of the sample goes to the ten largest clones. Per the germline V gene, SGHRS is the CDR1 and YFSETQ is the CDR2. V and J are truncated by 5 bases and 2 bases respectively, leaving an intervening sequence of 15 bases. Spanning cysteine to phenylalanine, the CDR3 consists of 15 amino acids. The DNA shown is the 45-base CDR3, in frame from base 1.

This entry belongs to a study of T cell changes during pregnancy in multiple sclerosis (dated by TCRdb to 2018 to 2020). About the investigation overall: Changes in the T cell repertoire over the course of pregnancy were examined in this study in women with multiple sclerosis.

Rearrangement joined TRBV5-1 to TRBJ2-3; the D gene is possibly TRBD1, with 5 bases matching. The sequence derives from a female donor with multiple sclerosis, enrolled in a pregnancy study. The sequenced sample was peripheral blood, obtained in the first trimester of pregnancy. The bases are TGCGCCAGCAGTTCGACTCCAGGGAACACAGATACGCAGTATTTT. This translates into CASSSTPGNTDTQYF. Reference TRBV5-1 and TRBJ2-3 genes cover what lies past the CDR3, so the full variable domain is KAGVTQTPRYLIKTRGQQVTLSCSPISGHRSVSWYQQTPGQGLQFLFEYFSETQRNKGNFPGRFSGRQFSNSRSEMNVSTLELGDSALYLCASSSTPGNTDTQYFGPGTRLTVL.